The 16 T cell receptor beta chains given below trace back to one sample, sequenced in a study of blood T cells in healthy people across ages (dated by TCRdb to between 2014 and 2017). The receptor library was made with 5' RACE. A second roughly 7 to 11 cycle PCR used a sample-barcoded 5' primer and a J-beta primer mix. The raw public reads went through TCRdb reprocessing: fastp at Q25, MiXCR clone calling, in-frame beta chains kept. Rows are unified per CDR3 protein, each entry keeping the most common DNA and genes. The sample table holds some 1.8 million distinct CDR3 sequences, of which around 40% were seen once. 23% of the sample goes to the ten largest clones. Sequenced sample: blood. These receptors were obtained from a human donor in good health.

This clonotype was seen only a few times. The rearrangement joins TRBV29-1 to TRBJ2-1; D might be TRBD1 (7 bases). Germline V gene sequence: CDR1 SQVTM, CDR2 ANQGSEA. The V gene lost 7 bases and the J gene lost 1 base, with 14 bases spanning the gap. CDR3 length: 14 residues. The CDR3 nucleotides read TGCAGCGGGAACTCAGGGGGGTCCTACAATGAGCAGTTCTTC. It codes for CSGNSGGSYNEQFF.

This clonotype was observed a handful of times. This chain links TRBV7-2 with TRBJ1-1; 8 bases fit TRBD1. This CDR3 comprises 15 residues. Germline V gene data show CDR1 as SGHTA and CDR2 as FQGNSA. The junction had 7 bases not matched to a gene; V was cut back by 3 bases and J by 4 bases. In nucleotides, the CDR3 is TGTGCCAGCAGCTTTATACAGGGGGGAGGCACTGAAGCTTTCTTT. It specifies CASSFIQGGGTEAFF.

This clonotype turned up a few times. The V gene is TRBV7-2, the J gene TRBJ2-3; the D gene is possibly TRBD1 (6 bases). The length of the CDR3 is 14 residues. V gave up 6 bases and J gave up 2 bases, with 12 bases separating them. The germline V gene encodes CDR1 SGHTA and CDR2 FQGNSA. The CDR3 sequence: CASSLGHATDTQYF. The DNA for the CDR3 is TGTGCCAGCAGTCTGGGACACGCCACAGATACGCAGTATTTT.

This clonotype was seen only a few times. The CDR3 DNA sequence: TGTGCCAGCAAAATACTCCAGGGTTACTCTAGCACAGATACGCAGTATTTT. It translates to CASKILQGYSSTDTQYF. V is TRBV6-5 and J is TRBJ2-3, with a weak D call TRBD1 (5 bases). Germline CDR1 reads MNHEY; CDR2 reads SVGAGI. V gave up 7 bases and J gave up 0 bases, with 20 bases separating them. The CDR3 length is 17 residues.

J is TRBJ2-1 and V is TRBV7-6, with D hard to call. CDR1 is SGHVS, CDR2 FNYEAQ, per germline. Trimming removed 5 bases at V and 9 bases at J, with 14 bases between. The CDR3 is made up of 13 amino acids. CDR3 protein: CASSQYLTVEQFF. In DNA, the CDR3 is TGTGCCAGCAGCCAGTATTTAACGGTTGAGCAGTTCTTC.

This rearrangement joins TRBV29-1 to TRBJ2-1; D uncertain. The germline V gene encodes CDR1 SQVTM and CDR2 ANQGSEA. This CDR3 spans 14 amino acids. Trimming pared 3 bases from V and 7 bases from J, leaving 16 bases between. CDR3 protein: CSVDRSHFGNEQFF. The DNA of the CDR3 is TGCAGCGTTGACCGGTCCCACTTCGGGAATGAGCAGTTCTTC.

This clonotype was picked up one time. The gene calls are TRBV12-3 or TRBV12-4 and TRBJ1-4; D is ambiguous. This CDR3 comprises 14 residues. Trimming pared 3 bases from V and 8 bases from J, leaving 13 bases between. The CDR3 coding sequence is TGTGCCAGCAGTTTTTTGGGAAATAGGGAAAAACTGTTTTTT. Encoded protein: CASSFLGNREKLFF.

This chain uses TRBV7-9 with TRBJ2-2; maybe TRBD1 (5 bases). V shed 2 bases and J shed 8 bases, with 18 bases lying between them. The germline V gene has CDR1 SEHNR and CDR2 FQNEAQ (reference sequence). The CDR3 spans 16 residues. The CDR3 loop is CASSLLDTDTLGELFF. CDR3 bases: TGTGCCAGCAGCTTACTGGACACGGACACCCTTGGGGAGCTGTTTTTT.

About this clonotype: Mismatch with germline at one junction end may stem from a read error. The J gene is TRBJ1-1, the V gene TRBV28; 7 nucleotides align to TRBD1. Germline values: CDR1 MDHEN, CDR2 SYDVKM. This CDR3 is 15 amino acids long. CDR3 region: CASSLYRGGKTEAFF. The CDR3 nucleotides are TGCGCCAGCAGTTTATATAGAGGGGGCAAAACTGAAGCTTTCTTT.

About this clonotype itself: One end of the junction varies from germline; a read error may be responsible. V and J are TRBV20-1 and TRBJ1-5; D is uncertain. The CDR3 runs to 13 residues. CDR1 and CDR2 (germline): DFQATT, SNEGSKA (reference sequence). For the CDR3, the DNA is TGCAGTGCTAAGAGGTATAGCAATCGGCCCCAGCATTTT. The encoded protein is CSAKRYSNRPQHF.

The rearrangement uses TRBV10-3 and TRBJ1-2; TRBD1 matches 11 bases. In germline, CDR1 is ENHRY, CDR2 SYGVKD. The J segment lost 7 bases and the V segment lost 6 bases, leaving 19 bases of the junction unmatched. The CDR3 loop spans 18 amino acids. In nucleotides, the CDR3 is TGTGCCATCAGAGAGGGGCAGCCCGGACAGGGGGCGCGGGCTGGCTACACCTTC. This sequence encodes CAIREGQPGQGARAGYTF.

This clonotype showed up just a few times. CDR3 sequence: CASSRSGEYTGELFF. Written as DNA, the CDR3 is TGTGCCAGCAGCCGTAGCGGGGAATACACCGGGGAGCTGTTTTTT. The rearrangement links TRBV7-6 to TRBJ2-2; the match to TRBD2 covers 8 bases. Germline trimming cut 5 bases from V and 3 bases from J; bases unmatched to any gene: 5. In germline, CDR1 is SGHVS, CDR2 FNYEAQ. This CDR3 has 15 amino acids.

This clonotype was seen a few times. This sequence joins TRBV12-3 or TRBV12-4 and TRBJ1-6; perhaps TRBD1 as D (5 bases). The CDR3 extends over 14 amino acids. V lost 3 bases to trimming and J lost 10 bases, with 13 bases between them. In DNA form, the CDR3 reads TGTGCCAGCAGTTTGACCGGGGCTTACTCACCCCTCCACTTT. This gives the protein CASSLTGAYSPLHF.

The genes are TRBV3-1 and TRBJ1-1; possible D gene TRBD1, 5 bases. V was clipped by 0 bases and J by 4 bases, with 9 bases between them. Germline V gene lookup returns CDR1 LGHDT and CDR2 YNNKEL (reference sequence). The CDR3 extends over 14 amino acids. CDR3 nucleotide sequence: TGTGCCAGCAGCCAAGAGGGACGGTCCACTGAAGCTTTCTTT. Protein sequence: CASSQEGRSTEAFF.

This clonotype was counted between two and nine times. The chain links TRBV30 to TRBJ1-6; weak D call: TRBD1 (5 bases). CDR1 is GTSNPN, CDR2 SVGIG, per germline (reference sequence). V was cut by 5 bases and J by 6 bases, with 14 bases left in between. CDR3 length: 14 residues. The CDR3 DNA is TGTGCCTGGGGGCCGAGGGGCGGTAATTCACCCCTCCACTTT. Translating it yields CAWGPRGGNSPLHF.

This clonotype turned up a few times. The chain employs TRBV7-2 and TRBJ2-1; D gene unclear. Germline CDR1 SGHTA, CDR2 FQGNSA. The CDR3 covers 12 residues. Trimming removed 1 base at V and 9 bases at J, with 7 bases between. The CDR3 reads CASSLDTPEQFF. In nucleotides, the CDR3 is TGTGCCAGCAGCTTAGACACCCCTGAGCAGTTCTTC. The whole variable domain, filled in from reference TRBV7-2 and TRBJ2-1, reads GAGVSQSPSNKVTEKGKDVELRCDPISGHTALYWYRQSLGQGLEFLIYFQGNSAPDKSGLPSDRFSAERTGGSVSTLTIQRTQQEDSAVYLCASSLDTPEQFFGPGTRLTVL.